These T cell receptor beta chains were read from a single sample in a study of T cell repertoires in cytomegalovirus infection. TCRdb re-called the reads through MiXCR, storing one row per CDR3 protein. The sample consists of some 100,000 distinct CDR3 sequences, 20% to 30% of them appearing once. The specimen sequenced was CD8+ T cells from PBMCs. Receptors originate from a human donor in good health (CMV status not recorded). Some clones in this sample may be carry-over from other donors' samples. Each CDR3 is given with its conserved first and last residue. A D gene is named only where the DNA matches it firmly. A row's size may be missing; if present it is once, few, many or a size class.

CDR3aa: CASSFSDSEQFF
CDR3nt: TGTGCCAGCAGCTTTTCTGATAGTGAGCAGTTCTTC
j_gene: TRBJ2-1
d_gene: .
v_gene: TRBV7-9
abundance: many

CDR3aa: CASSYEINEQFF
CDR3nt: TGTGCCAGCAGTTACGAGATTAATGAGCAGTTCTTC
j_gene: TRBJ2-1
d_gene: .
v_gene: TRBV6-6
abundance: few

CDR3aa: CASSPWGGGEQFF
CDR3nt: TGTGCCAGCAGCCCGTGGGGGGGGGGTGAGCAGTTCTTC
j_gene: TRBJ2-1
d_gene: TRBD2
v_gene: TRBV7-2
abundance: .

CDR3aa: CASNSGSLLYEQYF
CDR3nt: TGTGCCAGCAACTCTGGCAGTTTACTTTACGAGCAGTACTTC
j_gene: TRBJ2-7
d_gene: .
v_gene: TRBV12-3/TRBV12-4
abundance: many

CDR3aa: CAISETGEIAYNEQFF
CDR3nt: TGTGCCATCAGTGAGACAGGGGAAATTGCCTACAATGAGCAGTTCTTC
j_gene: TRBJ2-1
d_gene: TRBD1
v_gene: TRBV10-3
abundance: .

CDR3aa: CASSSPTGEQYF
CDR3nt: TGTGCCAGCAGTTCACCTACGGGGGAGCAGTACTTC
j_gene: TRBJ2-7
d_gene: .
v_gene: TRBV12-3/TRBV12-4
abundance: .

CDR3aa: CASSFEPPASNYGYTF
CDR3nt: TGTGCCAGCAGCTTTGAACCGCCGGCTTCTAACTATGGCTACACCTTC
j_gene: TRBJ1-2
d_gene: .
v_gene: TRBV7-8
abundance: few

CDR3aa: CASSRRDSYGYTF
CDR3nt: TGTGCCAGCAGTCGCCGGGACAGCTATGGCTACACCTTC
j_gene: TRBJ1-2
d_gene: TRBD1
v_gene: TRBV9
abundance: .

CDR3aa: CAWSVSGQPQHF
CDR3nt: TGTGCCTGGAGTGTTAGCGGGCAGCCCCAGCATTTT
j_gene: TRBJ1-5
d_gene: .
v_gene: TRBV30
abundance: .

CDR3aa: CASSLATGSNEKLFF
CDR3nt: TGTGCCAGCAGCTTAGCTACAGGCTCTAATGAAAAACTGTTTTTT
j_gene: TRBJ1-4
d_gene: .
v_gene: TRBV7-8
abundance: many

CDR3aa: CSARGITTNEKLFF
CDR3nt: TGCAGTGCTAGGGGGATCACAACTAATGAAAAACTGTTTTTT
j_gene: TRBJ1-4
d_gene: .
v_gene: TRBV20-1
abundance: .

CDR3aa: CASSLFGVRTEAFF
CDR3nt: TGTGCCAGCAGCTTATTCGGGGTGCGGACTGAAGCTTTCTTT
j_gene: TRBJ1-1
d_gene: .
v_gene: TRBV7-8
abundance: many

CDR3aa: CASSFAGADTQYF
CDR3nt: TGTGCCAGCAGCTTCGCCGGCGCAGATACGCAGTATTTT
j_gene: TRBJ2-3
d_gene: .
v_gene: TRBV27
abundance: .

CDR3aa: CASSEWDPGSNQPQHF
CDR3nt: TGTGCCAGCAGTGAATGGGATCCTGGGAGCAATCAGCCCCAGCATTTT
j_gene: TRBJ1-5
d_gene: .
v_gene: TRBV2
abundance: many

CDR3aa: CASSSRVVSHGYTF
CDR3nt: TGTGCCAGCAGCTCCAGGGTAGTGTCGCATGGCTACACCTTC
j_gene: TRBJ1-2
d_gene: .
v_gene: TRBV5-6
abundance: many

CDR3aa: CASSPETSGGAIYNEQFF
CDR3nt: TGTGCCAGCAGCCCAGAAACTAGTGGGGGGGCCATTTACAATGAGCAGTTCTTC
j_gene: TRBJ2-1
d_gene: .
v_gene: TRBV7-8
abundance: many

CDR3aa: CASSLAGLAGEQFF
CDR3nt: TGTGCCAGCAGCTTAGCCGGTTTAGCGGGAGAGCAGTTCTTC
j_gene: TRBJ2-1
d_gene: TRBD2
v_gene: TRBV11-2
abundance: many

CDR3aa: CSVAGQGTDEQFF
CDR3nt: TGCAGCGTTGCGGGGCAGGGTACGGATGAGCAGTTCTTC
j_gene: TRBJ2-1
d_gene: .
v_gene: TRBV29-1
abundance: .

CDR3aa: CASGPSGTGGNQPQHF
CDR3nt: TGTGCCAGCGGACCCTCCGGGACAGGGGGCAATCAGCCCCAGCATTTT
j_gene: TRBJ1-5
d_gene: TRBD1
v_gene: TRBV6-2/TRBV6-3
abundance: few

CDR3aa: CASSSFTSGSNYEQFF
CDR3nt: TGTGCCAGCAGCTCCTTTACTAGCGGGAGTAACTATGAGCAGTTCTTC
j_gene: TRBJ2-1
d_gene: TRBD2
v_gene: TRBV7-8
abundance: many

CDR3aa: CSVQRGEAKNIQYF
CDR3nt: TGCAGTGTCCAACGCGGGGAAGCCAAAAACATTCAGTACTTC
j_gene: TRBJ2-4
d_gene: .
v_gene: TRBV20-1
abundance: few

CDR3aa: CASGRGNNYGYTF
CDR3nt: TGTGCCAGCGGCAGGGGGAACAACTATGGCTACACCTTC
j_gene: TRBJ1-2
d_gene: TRBD1
v_gene: TRBV7-9
abundance: .

CDR3aa: CASSYSGQSAKTQYF
CDR3nt: TGTGCCAGCAGTTACTCCGGACAGAGCGCGAAGACCCAGTACTTC
j_gene: TRBJ2-5
d_gene: .
v_gene: TRBV6-5
abundance: many

CDR3aa: CSARDSGEGTQYF
CDR3nt: TGCAGTGCTAGAGATTCAGGGGAGGGTACGCAGTATTTT
j_gene: TRBJ2-3
d_gene: .
v_gene: TRBV20-1
abundance: .

CDR3aa: CASSARGSSTDTQYF
CDR3nt: TGTGCCAGCAGCGCCCGGGGCAGTAGCACAGATACGCAGTATTTT
j_gene: TRBJ2-3
d_gene: .
v_gene: TRBV9
abundance: .

CDR3aa: CASGLGTGLQPQHF
CDR3nt: TGTGCTAGTGGTTTGGGCACAGGCCTTCAGCCCCAGCATTTT
j_gene: TRBJ1-5
d_gene: .
v_gene: TRBV12-5
abundance: few

CDR3aa: CSVEKADSSYEQYF
CDR3nt: TGCAGCGTTGAAAAAGCGGATAGCTCCTACGAGCAGTACTTC
j_gene: TRBJ2-7
d_gene: .
v_gene: TRBV29-1
abundance: .

CDR3aa: CASSQEGRLAGGDTQYF
CDR3nt: TGCGCCAGCAGCCAAGAGGGGAGACTAGCGGGAGGAGATACGCAGTATTTT
j_gene: TRBJ2-3
d_gene: TRBD2
v_gene: TRBV4-3
abundance: .

CDR3aa: CAASGTGFNTEAFF
CDR3nt: TGTGCCGCTTCCGGGACAGGGTTCAACACTGAAGCTTTCTTT
j_gene: TRBJ1-1
d_gene: TRBD1
v_gene: TRBV7-6
abundance: few

CDR3aa: CASSSGPPGYNEQFF
CDR3nt: TGTGCCAGCAGCTCCGGGCCCCCCGGCTACAATGAGCAGTTCTTC
j_gene: TRBJ2-1
d_gene: .
v_gene: TRBV7-6
abundance: many

CDR3aa: CASSLGGGQGAEQYF
CDR3nt: TGTGCCAGCAGCCTAGGAGGTGGTCAGGGAGCCGAGCAGTACTTC
j_gene: TRBJ2-7
d_gene: .
v_gene: TRBV4-2
abundance: .

CDR3aa: CASSSHLSGGTGELFF
CDR3nt: TGTGCCAGCAGCTCCCACCTTAGCGGGGGAACCGGGGAGCTGTTTTTT
j_gene: TRBJ2-2
d_gene: TRBD2
v_gene: TRBV7-2
abundance: few

CDR3aa: CASSQKTGLDSPLHF
CDR3nt: TGTGCCAGCAGCCAAAAGACAGGGTTAGATTCACCCCTCCACTTT
j_gene: TRBJ1-6
d_gene: TRBD1
v_gene: TRBV14
abundance: few

CDR3aa: CSATDRGRNSGANVLTF
CDR3nt: TGCAGTGCTACCGACAGGGGGCGAAACTCTGGGGCCAACGTCCTGACTTTC
j_gene: TRBJ2-6
d_gene: TRBD1
v_gene: TRBV20-1
abundance: many

CDR3aa: CSARFGASSGYTF
CDR3nt: TGCAGTGCTAGATTCGGTGCTTCTTCCGGCTACACCTTC
j_gene: TRBJ1-2
d_gene: .
v_gene: TRBV20-1
abundance: .

CDR3aa: CASSGGEAYEQYF
CDR3nt: TGCGCCAGCAGCGGGGGAGAGGCCTACGAGCAGTACTTC
j_gene: TRBJ2-7
d_gene: .
v_gene: TRBV5-1
abundance: once

CDR3aa: CASSSKTGPYGYTF
CDR3nt: TGTGCCAGCAGTTCGAAGACAGGTCCCTATGGCTACACCTTC
j_gene: TRBJ1-2
d_gene: .
v_gene: TRBV6-2/TRBV6-3
abundance: few

CDR3aa: CASSQSTGVSPTDTQYF
CDR3nt: TGCGCCAGCAGCCAATCGACAGGGGTATCACCCACAGATACGCAGTATTTT
j_gene: TRBJ2-3
d_gene: TRBD1
v_gene: TRBV4-3
abundance: few

CDR3aa: CASSETTGFTEAFF
CDR3nt: TGTGCCAGCAGTGAAACGACAGGGTTCACTGAAGCTTTCTTT
j_gene: TRBJ1-1
d_gene: TRBD1
v_gene: TRBV6-1
abundance: few